A selection of T cell receptor beta chains follows, all from one sample in a study of Ad26.COV2.S vaccination and SARS-CoV-2 variants. Libraries were prepared by immunoSEQ multiplex PCR; TCRdb keeps only in-frame clonotypes and omits some of them. The sample holds about 400,000 clones, more than 75% seen once. The sequences come from peripheral blood, collected in a trial of Ad26.COV2.S vaccine versus placebo. Source of these receptors: a person between 18 and 65 years old who received the Ad26.COV2.S COVID-19 vaccine or a placebo. CDR3s include the opening cysteine and the closing phenylalanine or tryptophan. D genes are given only for firm matches.

d_gene | j_gene | v_gene | CDR3nt | CDR3aa
- | TRBJ1-6 | TRBV9 | TGTGCCAGCAGCGTAGGAGGAAATTCACCCCTCCACTTT | CASSVGGNSPLHF
TRBD1 | TRBJ2-7 | TRBV27 | TGTGCCAGCAGTAGGACAGGGTACTACGAGCAGTACTTC | CASSRTGYYEQYF
- | TRBJ2-3 | TRBV7-9 | TGTGCCAGCAGCTTAGCGGAACAGCGGGTGGCAGATACGCAGTATTTT | CASSLAEQRVADTQYF
TRBD1 | TRBJ1-4 | TRBV6-2/TRBV6-3 | TGTGCCAGCAGTCCCCGGGACAGGAGTAATGAAAAACTGTTTTTT | CASSPRDRSNEKLFF
TRBD2 | TRBJ2-1 | TRBV5-1 | TGCGCCAGCAGCACACCTAGCGGGGGGGCCGCGATTGAGCAGTTCTTC | CASSTPSGGAAIEQFF
- | TRBJ2-1 | TRBV12-3/TRBV12-4 | TGTGCCAGCAGTTTATGGGTGGGTGAGCAGTTCTTC | CASSLWVGEQFF
- | TRBJ2-2 | TRBV2 | TGTGCCAGCCGCCGGAGGGCAGGGGAGACCGGGGAGCTGTTTTTT | CASRRRAGETGELFF
- | TRBJ2-3 | TRBV7-9 | TGTGCCAGCAGCTTAGCGCTCGGCAGGGAAGATACGCAGTATTTT | CASSLALGREDTQYF
TRBD1 | TRBJ2-3 | TRBV5-8 | TGTGCCAGCAGCGACTTCGGCGGGACAGGTAGCACAGATACGCAGTATTTT | CASSDFGGTGSTDTQYF
- | TRBJ1-2 | TRBV29-1 | TGCAGCGTACAGACGGAGATCTATGGCTACACCTTC | CSVQTEIYGYTF